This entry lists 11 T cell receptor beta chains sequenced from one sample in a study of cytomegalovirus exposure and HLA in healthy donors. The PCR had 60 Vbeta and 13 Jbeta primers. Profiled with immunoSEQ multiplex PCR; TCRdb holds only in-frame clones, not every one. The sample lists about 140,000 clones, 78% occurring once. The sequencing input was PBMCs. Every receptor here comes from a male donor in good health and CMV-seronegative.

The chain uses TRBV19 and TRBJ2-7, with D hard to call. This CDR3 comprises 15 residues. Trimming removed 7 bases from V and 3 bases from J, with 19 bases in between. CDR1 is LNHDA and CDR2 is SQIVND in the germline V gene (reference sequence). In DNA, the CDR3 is TGTGCCAGTACCCCCAGTGGTGTTGTTGGCTACGAGCAGTACTTC. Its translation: CASTPSGVVGYEQYF.

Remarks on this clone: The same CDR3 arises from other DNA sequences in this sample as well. CDR3 coding DNA: TGTGCCAGCTCACCACGCGAGTTCTCCTACGAGCAGTACTTC. Its translation: CASSPREFSYEQYF. The chain couples TRBV18 to TRBJ2-7; D call uncertain. The V gene's germline CDR1 is KGHSH and CDR2 LQKENI. The CDR3 sequence is 14 residues long. The V end was cut by 1 base, the J end by 0 bases, with 7 bases between.

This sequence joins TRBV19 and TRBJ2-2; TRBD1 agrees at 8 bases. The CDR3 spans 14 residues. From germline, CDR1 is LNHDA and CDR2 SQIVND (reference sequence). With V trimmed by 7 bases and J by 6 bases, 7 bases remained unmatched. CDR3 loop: CASIAETGAGELFF. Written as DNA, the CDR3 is TGTGCCAGTATAGCAGAGACAGGGGCCGGGGAGCTGTTTTTT.

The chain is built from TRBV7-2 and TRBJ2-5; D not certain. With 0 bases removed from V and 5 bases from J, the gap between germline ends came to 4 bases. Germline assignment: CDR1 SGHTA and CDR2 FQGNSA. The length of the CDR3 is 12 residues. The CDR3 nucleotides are TGTGCCAGCAGCTTAGCCCGGGAGACCCAGTACTTC. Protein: CASSLARETQYF.

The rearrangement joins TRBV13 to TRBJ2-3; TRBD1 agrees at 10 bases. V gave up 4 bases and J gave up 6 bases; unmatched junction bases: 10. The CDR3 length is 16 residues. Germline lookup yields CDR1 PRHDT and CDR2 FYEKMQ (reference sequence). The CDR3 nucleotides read TGTGCCAGCAGCTCCCGCGACAGGGGGCTCGAGGATACGCAGTATTTT. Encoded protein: CASSSRDRGLEDTQYF.

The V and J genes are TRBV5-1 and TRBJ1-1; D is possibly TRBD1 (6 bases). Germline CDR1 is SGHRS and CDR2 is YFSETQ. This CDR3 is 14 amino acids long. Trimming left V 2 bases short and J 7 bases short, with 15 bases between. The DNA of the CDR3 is TGCGCCAGCAGCTTAAAACAGGGTACCGGTGAAGCTTTCTTT. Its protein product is CASSLKQGTGEAFF.

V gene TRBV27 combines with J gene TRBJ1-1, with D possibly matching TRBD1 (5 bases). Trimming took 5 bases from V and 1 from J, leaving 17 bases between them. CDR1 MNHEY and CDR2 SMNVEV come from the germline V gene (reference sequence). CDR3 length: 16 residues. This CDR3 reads CASSGGSGRRNTEAFF. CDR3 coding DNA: TGTGCCAGCAGTGGAGGATCAGGGAGGAGGAACACTGAAGCTTTCTTT.

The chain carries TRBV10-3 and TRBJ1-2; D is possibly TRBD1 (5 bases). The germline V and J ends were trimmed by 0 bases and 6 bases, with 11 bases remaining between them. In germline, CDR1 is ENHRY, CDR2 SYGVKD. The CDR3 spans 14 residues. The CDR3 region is CAISESWAGNGYTF. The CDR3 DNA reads TGTGCCATCAGTGAGTCGTGGGCAGGGAATGGCTACACCTTC.

CDR3 coding DNA: TGTGCCAGCAGCTTGGATCGCGGGGCAAGCTCCTACGAGCAGTACTTC. Translated, it gives CASSLDRGASSYEQYF. The rearrangement uses TRBV5-4 and TRBJ2-7; a possible D gene is TRBD2 (6 bases). Germline values: CDR1 SGHNT, CDR2 YYREEE (reference sequence). This CDR3 contains 16 residues. V was shortened by 0 bases and J by 0 bases, with 13 bases between the two germline ends.

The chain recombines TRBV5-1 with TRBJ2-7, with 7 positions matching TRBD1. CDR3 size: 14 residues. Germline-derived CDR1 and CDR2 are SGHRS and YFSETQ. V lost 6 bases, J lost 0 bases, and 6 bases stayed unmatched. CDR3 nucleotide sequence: TGCGCCAGCAAAGAACAGGGGCCCTCCTACGAGCAGTACTTC. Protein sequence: CASKEQGPSYEQYF.

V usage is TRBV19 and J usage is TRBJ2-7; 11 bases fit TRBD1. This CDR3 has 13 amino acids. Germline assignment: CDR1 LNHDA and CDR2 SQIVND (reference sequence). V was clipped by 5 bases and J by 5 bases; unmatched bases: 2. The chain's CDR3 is CASSWTGGDEQYF. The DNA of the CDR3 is TGTGCCAGTAGTTGGACAGGGGGCGACGAGCAGTACTTC.